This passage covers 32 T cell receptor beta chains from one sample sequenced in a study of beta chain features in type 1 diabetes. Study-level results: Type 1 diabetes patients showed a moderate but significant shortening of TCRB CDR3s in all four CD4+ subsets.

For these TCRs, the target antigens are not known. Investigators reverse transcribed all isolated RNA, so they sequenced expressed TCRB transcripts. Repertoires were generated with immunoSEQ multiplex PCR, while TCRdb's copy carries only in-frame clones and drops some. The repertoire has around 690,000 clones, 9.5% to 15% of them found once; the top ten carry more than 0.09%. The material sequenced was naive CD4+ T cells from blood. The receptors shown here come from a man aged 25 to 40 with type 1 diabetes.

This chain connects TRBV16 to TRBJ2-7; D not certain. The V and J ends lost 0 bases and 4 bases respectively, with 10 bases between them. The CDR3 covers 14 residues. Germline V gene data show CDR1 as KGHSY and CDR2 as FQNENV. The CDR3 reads CASSQSWQEYEQYF. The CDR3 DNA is TGTGCCAGCAGCCAATCGTGGCAGGAGTACGAGCAGTACTTC.

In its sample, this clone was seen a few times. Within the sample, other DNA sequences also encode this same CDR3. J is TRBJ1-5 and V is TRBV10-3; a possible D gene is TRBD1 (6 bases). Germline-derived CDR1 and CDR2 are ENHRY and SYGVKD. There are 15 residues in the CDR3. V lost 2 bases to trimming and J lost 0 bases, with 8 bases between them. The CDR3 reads CAISENRASNQPQHF. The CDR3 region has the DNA TGTGCCATCAGTGAGAACAGGGCTAGCAATCAGCCCCAGCATTTT.

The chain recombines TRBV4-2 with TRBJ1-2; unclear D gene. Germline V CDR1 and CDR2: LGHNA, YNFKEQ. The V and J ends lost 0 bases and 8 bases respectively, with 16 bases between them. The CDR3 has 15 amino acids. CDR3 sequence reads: CASSQDPQTHEGYTF. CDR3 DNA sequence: TGTGCCAGCAGCCAAGATCCGCAGACCCACGAAGGCTACACCTTC.

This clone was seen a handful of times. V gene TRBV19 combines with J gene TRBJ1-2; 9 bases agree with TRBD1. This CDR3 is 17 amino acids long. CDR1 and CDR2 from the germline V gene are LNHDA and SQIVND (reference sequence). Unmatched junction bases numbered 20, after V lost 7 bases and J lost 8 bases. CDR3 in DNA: TGTGCCAGTACCGCCGGGACAGGGATTTGGCGTTTTTGGGGCTACACCTTC. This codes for CASTAGTGIWRFWGYTF. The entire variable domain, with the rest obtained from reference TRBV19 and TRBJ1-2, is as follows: DGGITQSPKYLFRKEGQNVTLSCEQNLNHDAMYWYRQDPGQGLRLIYYSQIVNDFQKGDIAEGYSVSREKKESFPLTVTSAQKNPTAFYLCASTAGTGIWRFWGYTFGSGTRLTVV.

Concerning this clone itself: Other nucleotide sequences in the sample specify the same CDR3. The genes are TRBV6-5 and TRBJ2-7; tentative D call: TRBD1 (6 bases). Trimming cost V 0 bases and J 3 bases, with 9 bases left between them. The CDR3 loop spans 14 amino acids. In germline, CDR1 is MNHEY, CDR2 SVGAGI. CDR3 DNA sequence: TGTGCCAGCAGTTACTCGGGACAAGACTACGAGCAGTACTTC. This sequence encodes CASSYSGQDYEQYF.

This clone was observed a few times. CDR3 bases: TGCGCCAGCAGCAGGGGACAGGGGGCCGGCTACAATGAGCAGTTCTTC. Translating it yields CASSRGQGAGYNEQFF. The chain employs TRBV5-1 and TRBJ2-1; 12 bases match TRBD1. Germline V lookup: CDR1 SGHRS, CDR2 YFSETQ. CDR3 length: 16 residues. V lost 4 bases, J lost 3 bases, and 5 bases stayed unmatched.

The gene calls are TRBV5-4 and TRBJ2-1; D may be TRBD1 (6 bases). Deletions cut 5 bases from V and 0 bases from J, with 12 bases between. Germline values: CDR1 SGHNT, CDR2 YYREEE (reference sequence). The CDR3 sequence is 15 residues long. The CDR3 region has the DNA TGTGCCAGCAGAACGGACAGCAGCTCCTACAATGAGCAGTTCTTC. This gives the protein CASRTDSSSYNEQFF. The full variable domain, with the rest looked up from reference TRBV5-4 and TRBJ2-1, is ETGVTQSPTHLIKTRGQQVTLRCSSQSGHNTVSWYQQALGQGPQFIFQYYREEENGRGNFPPRFSGLQFPNYSSELNVNALELDDSALYLCASRTDSSSYNEQFFGPGTRLTVL.

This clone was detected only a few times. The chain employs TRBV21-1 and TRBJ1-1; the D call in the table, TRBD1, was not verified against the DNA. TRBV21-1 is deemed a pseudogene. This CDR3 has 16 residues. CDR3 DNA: TGTGCCAGCAGCAATAGACAGGGTCCCGGGAACACTGAAGCTTTCTTT. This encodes CASSNRQGPGNTEAFF.

The CDR3 DNA sequence: TGTGCCAGCAGGGAGACAGGGGACTCACCCCTCCACTTT. Protein product: CASRETGDSPLHF. V usage is TRBV7-9 and J usage is TRBJ1-6; 8 bases map to TRBD1. The germline V gene has CDR1 SEHNR and CDR2 FQNEAQ (reference sequence). The CDR3 loop spans 13 amino acids. J gave up 10 bases and V 6 bases, and 5 bases lay outside the gene matches.

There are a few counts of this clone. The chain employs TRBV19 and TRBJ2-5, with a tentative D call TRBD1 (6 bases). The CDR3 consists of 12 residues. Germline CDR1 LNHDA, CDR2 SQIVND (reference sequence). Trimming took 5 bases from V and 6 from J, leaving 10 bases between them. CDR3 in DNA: TGTGCCAGTAGTGCTGACAGGCAGACCCAGTACTTC. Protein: CASSADRQTQYF.

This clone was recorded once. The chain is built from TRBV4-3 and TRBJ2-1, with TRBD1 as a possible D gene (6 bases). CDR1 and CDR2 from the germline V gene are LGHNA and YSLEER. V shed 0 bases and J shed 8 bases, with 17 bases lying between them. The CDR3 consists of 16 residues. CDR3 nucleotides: TGCGCCAGCAGCCAAGATCACTACTTACAGGGCCATGAGCAGTTCTTC. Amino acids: CASSQDHYLQGHEQFF.

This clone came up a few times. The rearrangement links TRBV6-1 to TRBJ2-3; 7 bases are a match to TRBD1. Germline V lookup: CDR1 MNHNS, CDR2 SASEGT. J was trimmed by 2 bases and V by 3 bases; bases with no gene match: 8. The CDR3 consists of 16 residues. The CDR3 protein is CASSDWGRGSTDTQYF. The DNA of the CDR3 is TGTGCCAGCAGTGATTGGGGCAGGGGGTCCACAGATACGCAGTATTTT.

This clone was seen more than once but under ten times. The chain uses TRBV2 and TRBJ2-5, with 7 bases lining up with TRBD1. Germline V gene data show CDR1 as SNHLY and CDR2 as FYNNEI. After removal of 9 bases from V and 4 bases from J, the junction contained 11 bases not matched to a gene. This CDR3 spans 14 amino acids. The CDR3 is CASDQQGSGETQYF. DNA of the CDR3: TGTGCCAGTGACCAACAGGGGAGTGGAGAGACCCAGTACTTC.

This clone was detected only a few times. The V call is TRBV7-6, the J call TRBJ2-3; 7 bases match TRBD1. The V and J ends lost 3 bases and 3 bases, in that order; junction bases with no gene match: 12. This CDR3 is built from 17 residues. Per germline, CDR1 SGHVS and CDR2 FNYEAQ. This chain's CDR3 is CASSFSSTGSRTDTQYF. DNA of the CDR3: TGTGCCAGCAGCTTCAGTTCGACAGGGAGTAGGACAGATACGCAGTATTTT.

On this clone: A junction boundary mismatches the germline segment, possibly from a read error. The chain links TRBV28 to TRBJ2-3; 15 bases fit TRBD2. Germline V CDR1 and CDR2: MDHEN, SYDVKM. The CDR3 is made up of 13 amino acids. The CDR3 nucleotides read TGTGCCAGCAGTCCGGGACTAGCGGGGGGTCAAAATTTT. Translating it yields CASSPGLAGGQNF.

The CDR3 loop reads CSGEAGTGYTEAFF. CDR3 DNA sequence: TGCAGCGGGGAAGCCGGGACAGGGTACACTGAAGCTTTCTTT. This chain joins TRBV29-1 and TRBJ1-1; 9 bases align to TRBD1. V lost 7 bases and J lost 3; bases outside the gene matches: 9. In germline, CDR1 is SQVTM, CDR2 ANQGSEA. The CDR3 totals 14 residues.

The CDR3 region is CASRGARQPQHF. Written as DNA, the CDR3 is TGTGCCAGCAGAGGGGCTCGTCAGCCCCAGCATTTT. The chain employs TRBV28 and TRBJ1-5, with D perhaps TRBD1 (5 bases). The CDR3 has 12 residues. CDR1 and CDR2 from the germline V gene are MDHEN and SYDVKM. The ends were cut back, 6 bases at V and 6 bases at J, with 9 bases in the middle.

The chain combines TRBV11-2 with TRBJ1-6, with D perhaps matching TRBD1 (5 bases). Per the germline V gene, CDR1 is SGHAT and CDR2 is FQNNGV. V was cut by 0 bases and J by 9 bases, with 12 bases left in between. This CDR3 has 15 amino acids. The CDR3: CASSLEGHPGSPLHF. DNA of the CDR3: TGTGCCAGCAGCTTAGAAGGACATCCCGGTTCACCCCTCCACTTT.

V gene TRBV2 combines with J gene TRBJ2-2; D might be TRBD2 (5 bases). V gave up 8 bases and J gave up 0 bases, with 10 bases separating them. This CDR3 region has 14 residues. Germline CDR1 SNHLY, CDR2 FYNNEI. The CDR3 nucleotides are TGTGCCAGCGGGTTACTAGCGAACACCGGGGAGCTGTTTTTT. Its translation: CASGLLANTGELFF.

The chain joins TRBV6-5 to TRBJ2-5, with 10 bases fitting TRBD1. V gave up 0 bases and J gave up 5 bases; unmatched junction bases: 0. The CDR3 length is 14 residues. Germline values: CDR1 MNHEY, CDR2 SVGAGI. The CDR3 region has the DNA TGTGCCAGCAGTTACTCGACAGGGGGCGAGACCCAGTACTTC. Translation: CASSYSTGGETQYF.

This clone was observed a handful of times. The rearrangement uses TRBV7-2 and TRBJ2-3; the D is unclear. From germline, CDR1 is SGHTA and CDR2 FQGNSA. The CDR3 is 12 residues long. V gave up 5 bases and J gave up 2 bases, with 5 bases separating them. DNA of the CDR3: TGTGCCAGCAGCAGCACCACAGATACGCAGTATTTT. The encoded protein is CASSSTTDTQYF.

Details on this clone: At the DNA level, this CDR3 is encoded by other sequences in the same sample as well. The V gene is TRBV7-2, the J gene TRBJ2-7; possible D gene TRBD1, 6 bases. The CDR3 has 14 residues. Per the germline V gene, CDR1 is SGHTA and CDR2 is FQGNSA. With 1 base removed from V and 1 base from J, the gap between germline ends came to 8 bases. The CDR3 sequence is CASSLGGQSYEQYF. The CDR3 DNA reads TGTGCCAGCAGCTTAGGAGGACAGTCCTACGAGCAGTACTTC.

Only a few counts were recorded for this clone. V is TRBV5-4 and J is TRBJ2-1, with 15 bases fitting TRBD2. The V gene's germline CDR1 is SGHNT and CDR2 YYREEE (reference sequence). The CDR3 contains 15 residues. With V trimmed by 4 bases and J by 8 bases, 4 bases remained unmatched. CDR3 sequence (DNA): TGTGCCAGCAGCCCCAGGACTAGCGGGGGGGATGAGCAGTTCTTC. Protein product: CASSPRTSGGDEQFF.

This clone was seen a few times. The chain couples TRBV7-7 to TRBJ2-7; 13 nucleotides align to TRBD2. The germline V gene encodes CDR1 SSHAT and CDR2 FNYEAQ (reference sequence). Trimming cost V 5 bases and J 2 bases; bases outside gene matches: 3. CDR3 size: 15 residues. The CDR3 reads CASSPGLAGTYEQYF. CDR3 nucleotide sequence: TGTGCCAGCAGCCCGGGACTAGCGGGGACCTACGAGCAGTACTTC. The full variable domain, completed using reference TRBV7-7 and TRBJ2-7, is GAGVSQSPRYKVTKRGQDVTLRCDPISSHATLYWYQQALGQGPEFLTYFNYEAQPDKSGLPSDRFSAERPEGSISTLTIQRTEQRDSAMYRCASSPGLAGTYEQYFGPGTRLTVT.

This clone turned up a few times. CDR3: CASSLASGEGYTF. CDR3 DNA sequence: TGTGCCAGCAGCTTAGCGAGTGGGGAAGGCTACACCTTC. This chain links TRBV7-8 with TRBJ1-2; D is uncertain. Looked up from germline, CDR1 is SGHVS and CDR2 is FQNEAQ. The CDR3 extends over 13 amino acids. V was cut by 0 bases and J by 8 bases, with 10 bases left in between.

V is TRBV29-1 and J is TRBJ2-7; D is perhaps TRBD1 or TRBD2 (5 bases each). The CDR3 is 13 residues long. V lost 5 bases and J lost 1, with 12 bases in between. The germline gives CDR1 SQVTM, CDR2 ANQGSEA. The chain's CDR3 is CSVRRDRSYEQYF. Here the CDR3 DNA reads TGCAGCGTTAGACGGGACCGATCCTACGAGCAGTACTTC.

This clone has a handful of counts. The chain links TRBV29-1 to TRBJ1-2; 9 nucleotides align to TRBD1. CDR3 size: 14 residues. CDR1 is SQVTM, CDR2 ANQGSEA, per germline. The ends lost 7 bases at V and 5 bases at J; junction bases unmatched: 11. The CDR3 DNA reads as TGCAGCGCTAAACAGGGGGCGGGATCTTATGGCTACACCTTC. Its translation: CSAKQGAGSYGYTF.

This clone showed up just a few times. This chain's CDR3 is CASRTRGGDGYTF. The CDR3 nucleotides read TGTGCCAGTAGGACCAGGGGAGGCGATGGCTACACCTTC. The chain couples TRBV19 to TRBJ1-2; TRBD1 is a possible D gene (6 bases). The CDR3 is made up of 13 amino acids. CDR1 is LNHDA and CDR2 is SQIVND in the germline V gene (reference sequence). V lost 6 bases and J lost 6, with 14 bases in between.

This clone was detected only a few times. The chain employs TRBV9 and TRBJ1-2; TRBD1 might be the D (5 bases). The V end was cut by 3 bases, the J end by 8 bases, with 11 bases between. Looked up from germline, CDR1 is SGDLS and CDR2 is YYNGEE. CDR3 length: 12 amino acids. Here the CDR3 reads CASSATGGGYTF. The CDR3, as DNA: TGTGCCAGCAGCGCCACAGGTGGGGGCTACACCTTC.

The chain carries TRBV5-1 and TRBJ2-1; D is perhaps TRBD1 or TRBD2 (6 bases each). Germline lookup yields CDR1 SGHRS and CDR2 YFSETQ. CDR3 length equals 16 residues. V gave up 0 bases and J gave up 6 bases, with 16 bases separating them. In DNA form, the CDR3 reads TGCGCCAGCAGCTTGGAACCCCGGGGGCCGGTCAATGAGCAGTTCTTC. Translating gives CASSLEPRGPVNEQFF.

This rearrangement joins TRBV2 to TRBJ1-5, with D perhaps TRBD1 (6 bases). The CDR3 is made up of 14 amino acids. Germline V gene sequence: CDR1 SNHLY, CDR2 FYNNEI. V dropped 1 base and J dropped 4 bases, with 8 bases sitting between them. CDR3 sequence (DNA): TGTGCCAGCAGTGAAGGGACAGATAATCAGCCCCAGCATTTT. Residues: CASSEGTDNQPQHF. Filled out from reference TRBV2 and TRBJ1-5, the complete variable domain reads EPEVTQTPSHQVTQMGQEVILRCVPISNHLYFYWYRQILGQKVEFLVSFYNNEISEKSEIFDDQFSVERPDGSNFTLKIRSTKLEDSAMYFCASSEGTDNQPQHFGDGTRLSIL.

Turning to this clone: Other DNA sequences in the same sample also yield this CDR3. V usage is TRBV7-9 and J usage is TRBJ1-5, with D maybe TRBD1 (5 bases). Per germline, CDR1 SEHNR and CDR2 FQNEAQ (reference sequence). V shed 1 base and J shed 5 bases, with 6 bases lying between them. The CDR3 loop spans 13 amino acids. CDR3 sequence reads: CASSLGGDQPQHF. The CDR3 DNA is TGTGCCAGCAGCTTAGGAGGGGATCAGCCCCAGCATTTT.